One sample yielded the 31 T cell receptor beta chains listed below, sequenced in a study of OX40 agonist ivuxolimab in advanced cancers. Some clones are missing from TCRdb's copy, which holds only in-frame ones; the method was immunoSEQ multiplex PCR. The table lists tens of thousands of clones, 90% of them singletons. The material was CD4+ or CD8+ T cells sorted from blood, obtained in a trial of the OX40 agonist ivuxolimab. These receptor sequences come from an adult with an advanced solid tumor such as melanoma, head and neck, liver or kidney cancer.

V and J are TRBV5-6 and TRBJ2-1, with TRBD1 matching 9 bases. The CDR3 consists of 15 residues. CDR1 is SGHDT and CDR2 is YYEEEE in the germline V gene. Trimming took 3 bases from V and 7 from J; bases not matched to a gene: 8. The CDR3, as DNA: TGTGCCAGCAGCTCGGACAGGGGCCTTTGGAATGAGCAGTTCTTC. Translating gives CASSSDRGLWNEQFF.

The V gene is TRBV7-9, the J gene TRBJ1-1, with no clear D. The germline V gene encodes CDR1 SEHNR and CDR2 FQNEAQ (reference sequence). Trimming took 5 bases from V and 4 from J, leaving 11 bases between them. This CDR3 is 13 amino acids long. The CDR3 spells CASSLLVGTEAFF. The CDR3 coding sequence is TGTGCCAGCAGCCTGCTGGTTGGCACTGAAGCTTTCTTT.

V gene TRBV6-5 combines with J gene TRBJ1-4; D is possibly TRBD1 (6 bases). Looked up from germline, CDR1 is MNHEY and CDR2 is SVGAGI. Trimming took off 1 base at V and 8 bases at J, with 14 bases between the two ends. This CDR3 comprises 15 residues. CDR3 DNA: TGTGCCAGCAGTTACTGGGGACAACCGGGGGAAAAACTGTTTTTT. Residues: CASSYWGQPGEKLFF.

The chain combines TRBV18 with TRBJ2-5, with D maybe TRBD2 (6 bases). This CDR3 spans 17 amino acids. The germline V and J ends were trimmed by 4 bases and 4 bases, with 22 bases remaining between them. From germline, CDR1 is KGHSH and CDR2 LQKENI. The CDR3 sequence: CASSQLAGNPRRETQYF. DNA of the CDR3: TGTGCCAGCTCACAACTAGCCGGCAATCCTAGGCGAGAGACCCAGTACTTC.

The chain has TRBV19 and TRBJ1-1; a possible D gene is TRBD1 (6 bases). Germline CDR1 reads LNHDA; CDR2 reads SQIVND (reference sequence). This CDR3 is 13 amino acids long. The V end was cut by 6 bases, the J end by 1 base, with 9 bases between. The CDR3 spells CASSQQGNTEAFF. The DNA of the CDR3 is TGTGCCAGTAGCCAACAGGGGAACACTGAAGCTTTCTTT.

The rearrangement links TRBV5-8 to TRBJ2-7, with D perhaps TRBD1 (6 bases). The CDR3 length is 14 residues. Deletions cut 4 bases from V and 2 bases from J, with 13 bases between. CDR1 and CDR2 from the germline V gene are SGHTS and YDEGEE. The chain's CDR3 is CASSVTGATYEQYF. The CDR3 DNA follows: TGTGCCAGCAGCGTGACAGGAGCCACCTACGAGCAGTACTTC. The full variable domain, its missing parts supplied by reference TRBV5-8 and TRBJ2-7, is EAGVTQSPTHLIKTRGQQATLRCSPISGHTSVYWYQQALGLGLQFLLWYDEGEERNRGNFPPRFSGRQFPNYSSELNVNALELEDSALYLCASSVTGATYEQYFGPGTRLTVT.

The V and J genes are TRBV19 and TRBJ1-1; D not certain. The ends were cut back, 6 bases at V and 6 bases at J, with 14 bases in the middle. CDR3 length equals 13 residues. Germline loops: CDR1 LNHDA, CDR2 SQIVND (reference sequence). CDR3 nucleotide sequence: TGTGCCAGTAGCCCGGGGAGTGGCCCTGAAGCTTTCTTT. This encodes CASSPGSGPEAFF.

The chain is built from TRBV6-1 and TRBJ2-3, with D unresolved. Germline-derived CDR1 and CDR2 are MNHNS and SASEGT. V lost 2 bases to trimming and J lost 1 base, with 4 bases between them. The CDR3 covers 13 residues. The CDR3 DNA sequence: TGTGCCAGCAGTGAACTCCGCACAGATACGCAGTATTTT. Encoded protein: CASSELRTDTQYF.

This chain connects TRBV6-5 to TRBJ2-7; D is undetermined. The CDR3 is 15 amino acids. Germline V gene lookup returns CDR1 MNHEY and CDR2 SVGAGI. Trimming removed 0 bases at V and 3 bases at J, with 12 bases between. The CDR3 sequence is CASSYSLSLLYEQYF. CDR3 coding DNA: TGTGCCAGCAGTTACTCGCTCTCACTCCTCTACGAGCAGTACTTC.

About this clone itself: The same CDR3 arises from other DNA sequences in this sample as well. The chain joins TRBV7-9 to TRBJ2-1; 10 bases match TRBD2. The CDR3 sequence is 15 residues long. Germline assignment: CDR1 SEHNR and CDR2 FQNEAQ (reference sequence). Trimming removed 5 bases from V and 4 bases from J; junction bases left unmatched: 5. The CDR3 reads CASSLGTSEYNEQFF. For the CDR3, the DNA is TGTGCCAGCAGCCTGGGGACTAGCGAATACAATGAGCAGTTCTTC.

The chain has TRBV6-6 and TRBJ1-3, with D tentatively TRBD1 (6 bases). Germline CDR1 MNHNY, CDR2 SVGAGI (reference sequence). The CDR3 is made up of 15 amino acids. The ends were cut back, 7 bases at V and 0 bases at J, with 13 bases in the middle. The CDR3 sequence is CASTRSQGSGNTIYF. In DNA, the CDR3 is TGTGCCAGCACCCGCTCACAGGGCTCTGGAAACACCATATATTTT.

The CDR3 loop is CASSFSGGRTDTQYF. CDR3 DNA sequence: TGTGCCAGCAGTTTTTCGGGAGGGCGCACAGATACGCAGTATTTT. The chain joins TRBV27 to TRBJ2-3; 8 bases agree with TRBD2. The CDR3 spans 15 residues. Per germline, CDR1 MNHEY and CDR2 SMNVEV (reference sequence). The ends lost 3 bases at V and 1 base at J; junction bases unmatched: 3.

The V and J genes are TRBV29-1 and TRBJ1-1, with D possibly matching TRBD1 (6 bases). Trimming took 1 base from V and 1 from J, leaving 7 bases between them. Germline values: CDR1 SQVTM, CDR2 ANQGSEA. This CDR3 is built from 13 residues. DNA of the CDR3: TGCAGCGTTGAAGTACAGGGGAACACTGAAGCTTTCTTT. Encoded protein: CSVEVQGNTEAFF.

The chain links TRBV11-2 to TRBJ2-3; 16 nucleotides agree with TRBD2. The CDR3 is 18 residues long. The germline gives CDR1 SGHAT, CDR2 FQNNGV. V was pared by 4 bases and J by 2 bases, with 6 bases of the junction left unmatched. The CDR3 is CASSSGLAGGPNTDTQYF. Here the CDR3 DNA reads TGTGCCAGCAGCTCGGGACTAGCGGGAGGGCCAAACACAGATACGCAGTATTTT.

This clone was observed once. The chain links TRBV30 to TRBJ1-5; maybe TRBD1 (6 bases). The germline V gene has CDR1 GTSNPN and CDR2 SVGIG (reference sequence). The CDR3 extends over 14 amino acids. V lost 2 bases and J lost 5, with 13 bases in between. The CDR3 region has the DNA TGTGCCTGGAGTTTACAGGGAGGTGATCAGCCCCAGCATTTT. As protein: CAWSLQGGDQPQHF.

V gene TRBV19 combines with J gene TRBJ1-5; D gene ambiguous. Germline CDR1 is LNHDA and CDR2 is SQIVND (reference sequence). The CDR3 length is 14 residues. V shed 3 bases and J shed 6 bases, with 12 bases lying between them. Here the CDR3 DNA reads TGTGCCAGTAGTATTTTCTATGGGAGTCAGCCCCAGCATTTT. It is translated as CASSIFYGSQPQHF.

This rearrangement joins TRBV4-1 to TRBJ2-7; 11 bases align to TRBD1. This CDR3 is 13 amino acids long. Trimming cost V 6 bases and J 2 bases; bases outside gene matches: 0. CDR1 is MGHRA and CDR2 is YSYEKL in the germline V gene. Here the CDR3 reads CASRGQGAYEQYF. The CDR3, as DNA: TGCGCCAGCAGGGGACAGGGGGCCTACGAGCAGTACTTC.

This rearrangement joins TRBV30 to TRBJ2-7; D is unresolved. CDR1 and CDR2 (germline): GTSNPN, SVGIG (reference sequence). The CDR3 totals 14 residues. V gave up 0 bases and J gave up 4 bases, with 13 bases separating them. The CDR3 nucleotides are TGTGCCTGGAGTGTTCTCAATCTGGAATACGAGCAGTACTTC. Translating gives CAWSVLNLEYEQYF.

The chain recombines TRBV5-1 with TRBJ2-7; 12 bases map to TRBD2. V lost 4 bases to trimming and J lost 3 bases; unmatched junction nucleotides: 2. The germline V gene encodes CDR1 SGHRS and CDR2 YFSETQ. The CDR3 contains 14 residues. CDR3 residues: CASSVGLAGYEQYF. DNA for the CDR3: TGCGCCAGCAGCGTGGGACTAGCGGGCTACGAGCAGTACTTC.

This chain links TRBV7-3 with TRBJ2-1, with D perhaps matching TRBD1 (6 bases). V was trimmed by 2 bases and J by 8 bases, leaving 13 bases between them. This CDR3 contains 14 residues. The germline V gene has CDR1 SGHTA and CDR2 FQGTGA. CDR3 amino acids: CASSLYGGIDEQFF. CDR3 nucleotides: TGTGCCAGCAGCTTATATGGGGGCATCGATGAGCAGTTCTTC.

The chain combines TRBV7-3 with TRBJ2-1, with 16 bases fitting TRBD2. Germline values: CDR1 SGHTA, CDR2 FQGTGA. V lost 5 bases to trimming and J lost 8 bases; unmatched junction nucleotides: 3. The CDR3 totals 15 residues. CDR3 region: CASSTGTSGRDEQFF. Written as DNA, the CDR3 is TGTGCCAGCAGCACAGGGACTAGCGGGAGGGATGAGCAGTTCTTC.

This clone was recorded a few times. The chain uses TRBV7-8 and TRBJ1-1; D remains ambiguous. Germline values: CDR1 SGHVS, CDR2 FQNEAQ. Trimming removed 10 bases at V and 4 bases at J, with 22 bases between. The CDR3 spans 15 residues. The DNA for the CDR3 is TGTGCCACCCTGCCGAGAGTCACTATCGGCACTGAAGCTTTCTTT. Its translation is CATLPRVTIGTEAFF.

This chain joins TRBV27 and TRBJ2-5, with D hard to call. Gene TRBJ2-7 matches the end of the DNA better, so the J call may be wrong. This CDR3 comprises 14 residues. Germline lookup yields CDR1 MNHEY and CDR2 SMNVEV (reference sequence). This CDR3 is CASSLSFDPYEQYF. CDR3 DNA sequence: TGTGCCAGCAGTTTAAGTTTCGACCCCTACGAGCAGTACTTC.

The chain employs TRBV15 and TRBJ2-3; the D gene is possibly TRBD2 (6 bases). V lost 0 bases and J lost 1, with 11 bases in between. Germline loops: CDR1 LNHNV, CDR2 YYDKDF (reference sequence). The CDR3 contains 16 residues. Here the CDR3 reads CATSRESGGGTDTQYF. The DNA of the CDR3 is TGTGCCACCAGCAGAGAAAGCGGAGGGGGCACAGATACGCAGTATTTT.

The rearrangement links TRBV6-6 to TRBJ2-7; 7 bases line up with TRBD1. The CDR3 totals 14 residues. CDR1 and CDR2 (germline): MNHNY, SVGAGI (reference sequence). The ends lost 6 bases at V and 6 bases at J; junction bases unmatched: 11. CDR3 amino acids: CASSVQGRGGEQYF. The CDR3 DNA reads TGTGCCAGCAGCGTACAGGGGAGAGGAGGCGAGCAGTACTTC.

In nucleotides, the CDR3 is TGTGCCAGCAGCTCCCGTGGGGATAACTATGGCTACACCTTC. This encodes CASSSRGDNYGYTF. The chain is built from TRBV7-9 and TRBJ1-2; no firm D call. Between the trimmed V and J ends, which lost 4 bases and 1 base, there was a span of 10 bases. The CDR3 sequence is 14 residues long. CDR1 and CDR2 from the germline V gene are SEHNR and FQNEAQ (reference sequence). The full variable domain, in which reference TRBV7-9 and TRBJ1-2 provide the parts outside the CDR3, is DTGVSQNPRHKITKRGQNVTFRCDPISEHNRLYWYRQTLGQGPEFLTYFQNEAQLEKSRLLSDRFSAERPKGSFSTLEIQRTEQGDSAMYLCASSSRGDNYGYTFGSGTRLTVV.

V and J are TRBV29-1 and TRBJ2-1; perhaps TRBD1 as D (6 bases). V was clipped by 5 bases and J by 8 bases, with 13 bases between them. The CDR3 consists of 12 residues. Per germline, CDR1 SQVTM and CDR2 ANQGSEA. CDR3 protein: CSVSWAGDEQFF. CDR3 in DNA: TGCAGCGTTTCTTGGGCAGGGGATGAGCAGTTCTTC.

The CDR3 coding sequence is TGTGCCAGTAGTAACCCTGACACTATCCACACCGGGGAGCTGTTTTTT. Translating it yields CASSNPDTIHTGELFF. The rearrangement joins TRBV19 to TRBJ2-2, with D unresolved. Germline lookup yields CDR1 LNHDA and CDR2 SQIVND (reference sequence). Trimming shortened V by 4 bases and J by 3 bases, and 15 bases separated the two germline ends. The CDR3 consists of 16 residues.

This CDR3 is CASRSPNTEAFF. The CDR3 DNA sequence: TGTGCCAGCAGATCCCCTAACACTGAAGCTTTCTTT. The chain uses TRBV5-4 and TRBJ1-1; D uncertain. The CDR3 is 12 residues long. Trimming cost V 5 bases and J 2 bases, with 7 bases left between them. CDR1 and CDR2 from the germline V gene are SGHNT and YYREEE (reference sequence).

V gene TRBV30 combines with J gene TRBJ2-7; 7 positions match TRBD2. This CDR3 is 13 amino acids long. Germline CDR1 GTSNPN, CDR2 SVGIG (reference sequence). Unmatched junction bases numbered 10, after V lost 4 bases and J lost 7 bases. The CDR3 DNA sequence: TGTGCCTGGACTAGCGGACCCGCGGGGGAGCAGTACTTC. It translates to CAWTSGPAGEQYF.

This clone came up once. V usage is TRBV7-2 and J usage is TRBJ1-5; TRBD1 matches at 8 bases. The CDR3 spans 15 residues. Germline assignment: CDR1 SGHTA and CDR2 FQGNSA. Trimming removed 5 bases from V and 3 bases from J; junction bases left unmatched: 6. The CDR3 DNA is TGTGCCAGCAGCGGTACAGGGGGATTCAATCAGCCCCAGCATTTT. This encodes CASSGTGGFNQPQHF.